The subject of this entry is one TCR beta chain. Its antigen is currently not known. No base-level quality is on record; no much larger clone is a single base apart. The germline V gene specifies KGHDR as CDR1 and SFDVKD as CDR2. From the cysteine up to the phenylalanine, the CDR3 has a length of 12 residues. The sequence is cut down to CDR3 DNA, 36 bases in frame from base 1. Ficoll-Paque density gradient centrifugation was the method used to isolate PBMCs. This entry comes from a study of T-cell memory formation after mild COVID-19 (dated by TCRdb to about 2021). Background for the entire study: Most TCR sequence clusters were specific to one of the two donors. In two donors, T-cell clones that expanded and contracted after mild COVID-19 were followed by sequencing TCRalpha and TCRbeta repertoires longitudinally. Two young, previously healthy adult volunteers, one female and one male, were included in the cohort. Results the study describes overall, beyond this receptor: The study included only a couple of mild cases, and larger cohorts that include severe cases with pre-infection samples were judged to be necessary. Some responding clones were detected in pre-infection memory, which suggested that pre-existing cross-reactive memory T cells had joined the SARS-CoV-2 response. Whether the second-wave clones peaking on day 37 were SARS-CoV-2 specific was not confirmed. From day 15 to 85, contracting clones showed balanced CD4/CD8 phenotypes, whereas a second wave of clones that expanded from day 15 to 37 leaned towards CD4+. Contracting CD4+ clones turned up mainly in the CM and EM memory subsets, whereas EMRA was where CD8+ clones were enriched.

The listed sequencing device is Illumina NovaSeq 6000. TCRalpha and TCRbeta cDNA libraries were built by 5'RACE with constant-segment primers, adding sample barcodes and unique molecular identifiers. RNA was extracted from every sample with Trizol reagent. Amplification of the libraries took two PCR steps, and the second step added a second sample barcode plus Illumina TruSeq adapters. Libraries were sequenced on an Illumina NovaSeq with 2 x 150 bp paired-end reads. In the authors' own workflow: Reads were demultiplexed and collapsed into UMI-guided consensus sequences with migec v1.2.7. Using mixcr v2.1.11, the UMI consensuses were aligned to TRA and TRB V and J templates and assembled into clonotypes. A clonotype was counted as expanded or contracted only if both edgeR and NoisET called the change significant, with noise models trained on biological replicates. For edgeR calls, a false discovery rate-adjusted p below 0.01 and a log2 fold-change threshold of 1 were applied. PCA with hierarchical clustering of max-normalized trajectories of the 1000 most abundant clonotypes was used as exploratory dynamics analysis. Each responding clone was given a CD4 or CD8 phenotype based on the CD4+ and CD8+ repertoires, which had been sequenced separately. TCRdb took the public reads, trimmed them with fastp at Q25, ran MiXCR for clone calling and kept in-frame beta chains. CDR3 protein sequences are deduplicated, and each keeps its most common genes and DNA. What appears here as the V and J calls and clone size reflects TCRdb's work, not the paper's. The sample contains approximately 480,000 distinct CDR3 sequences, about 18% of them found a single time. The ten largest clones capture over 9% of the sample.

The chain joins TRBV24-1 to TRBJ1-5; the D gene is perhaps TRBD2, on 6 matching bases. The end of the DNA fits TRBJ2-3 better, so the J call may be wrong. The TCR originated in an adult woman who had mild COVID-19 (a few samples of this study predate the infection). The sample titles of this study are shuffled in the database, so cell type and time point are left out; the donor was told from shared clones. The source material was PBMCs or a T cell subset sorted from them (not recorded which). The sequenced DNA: TGTGCCACCAGTGCGGGAGATCAGCCCCAGTATTTT. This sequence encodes CATSAGDQPQYF.